Listed below are T cell receptor beta chains from one sample, sequenced in a study of T cells in Graves' hyperthyroidism and ophthalmopathy. TCRdb processed the multiplex PCR reads anew with MiXCR; each CDR3 protein has one entry. The sample includes a few hundred thousand distinct CDR3 sequences, more than 15% of them seen just once. The sequencing input was blood. The receptors come from a woman aged 40 to 50 with Graves' ophthalmopathy. Both conserved end residues are part of each CDR3. Each record gives: CDR3 DNA, CDR3 protein, J gene, D gene, V gene, CDR3 length, clone size. The D gene is left open where the match is weak. Size values are once, few and many counts, or a class for expanded clones, and some rows have none.

CDR3 DNA: TGTGCCAGCAGCCTACGGACAGGAGCGGGGGAGCTGTTTTTT
CDR3 protein: CASSLRTGAGELFF
J gene: TRBJ2-2
D gene: TRBD1
V gene: TRBV3-1
CDR3 length: 14
clone size: many

CDR3 DNA: TGTGCCAGCAGCTTTGGGACTAGCGGGAGAGGGAATGAGCAGTTCTTC
CDR3 protein: CASSFGTSGRGNEQFF
J gene: TRBJ2-1
D gene: TRBD2
V gene: TRBV7-9
CDR3 length: 16
clone size: .

CDR3 DNA: TGTGCCAGCAACCCCGGGAAGGTAGCGGGAGGCCCGGTGATAGATACGCAGTATTTT
CDR3 protein: CASNPGKVAGGPVIDTQYF
J gene: TRBJ2-3
D gene: TRBD2
V gene: TRBV6-1
CDR3 length: 19
clone size: many

CDR3 DNA: TGTGCCAGCAGCTTTCCGGGGGCGAACACCGGGGAGCTGTTTTTT
CDR3 protein: CASSFPGANTGELFF
J gene: TRBJ2-2
D gene: .
V gene: TRBV5-5
CDR3 length: 15
clone size: few

CDR3 DNA: TGTGCCAGCAGCCCGGGGGGGTGGAATCAGCCCCAGCATTTT
CDR3 protein: CASSPGGWNQPQHF
J gene: TRBJ1-5
D gene: .
V gene: TRBV12-3/TRBV12-4
CDR3 length: 14
clone size: many

CDR3 DNA: TGTGCCACCAGCAGAGATAAGAGGGCCGGCGCGAACACTGAAGCTTTCTTT
CDR3 protein: CATSRDKRAGANTEAFF
J gene: TRBJ1-1
D gene: .
V gene: TRBV15
CDR3 length: 17
clone size: few

CDR3 DNA: TGTGCCAGCAGTCCGGGGCTCGGATGGGAGCAGTACTTC
CDR3 protein: CASSPGLGWEQYF
J gene: TRBJ2-7
D gene: .
V gene: TRBV6-5
CDR3 length: 13
clone size: many

CDR3 DNA: TGTGCCAGCACTCCCGGGCGGGCCTCTAATCAGCCCCAGCATTTT
CDR3 protein: CASTPGRASNQPQHF
J gene: TRBJ1-5
D gene: .
V gene: TRBV28
CDR3 length: 15
clone size: few

CDR3 DNA: TGTGCCAGCTCACTCGACAGGGAAGCTAACTATGGCTACACCTTC
CDR3 protein: CASSLDREANYGYTF
J gene: TRBJ1-2
D gene: TRBD1
V gene: TRBV18
CDR3 length: 15
clone size: many

CDR3 DNA: TGTGCCAGTTCGACAGGGGGCGACACCGGGGAGCTGTTTTTT
CDR3 protein: CASSTGGDTGELFF
J gene: TRBJ2-2
D gene: TRBD1
V gene: TRBV2
CDR3 length: 14
clone size: few

CDR3 DNA: TGTGCCAGCAGCTCCGCAATACTGGGCACAGATACGCAGTATTTT
CDR3 protein: CASSSAILGTDTQYF
J gene: TRBJ2-3
D gene: .
V gene: TRBV7-9
CDR3 length: 15
clone size: many

CDR3 DNA: TGCGCCAGCAGCCAGAATCCGAGCACAGATACGCAGTATTTT
CDR3 protein: CASSQNPSTDTQYF
J gene: TRBJ2-3
D gene: .
V gene: TRBV5-1
CDR3 length: 14
clone size: few

CDR3 DNA: TGTGCCAGCAGTGAAGCGCGAGGGCCGGCCGGGGAGCTGTTTTTT
CDR3 protein: CASSEARGPAGELFF
J gene: TRBJ2-2
D gene: .
V gene: TRBV2
CDR3 length: 15
clone size: .

CDR3 DNA: TGTGCCAGCAGAACCGGACTAGCGGGAGGGATTAGCTCCTACAATGAGCAGTTCTTC
CDR3 protein: CASRTGLAGGISSYNEQFF
J gene: TRBJ2-1
D gene: TRBD2
V gene: TRBV12-3/TRBV12-4
CDR3 length: 19
clone size: .

CDR3 DNA: TGTGCCAGCAGCTTAGTTGGGGGACAGGGGGCGAAAGTGCAGTTCTTC
CDR3 protein: CASSLVGGQGAKVQFF
J gene: TRBJ2-1
D gene: TRBD1
V gene: TRBV11-1
CDR3 length: 16
clone size: many

CDR3 DNA: TGTGCCAGCAGCGGAGAAAGTTTTGAGCAGTTCTTC
CDR3 protein: CASSGESFEQFF
J gene: TRBJ2-1
D gene: .
V gene: TRBV7-9
CDR3 length: 12
clone size: many

CDR3 DNA: TGTGCCAGCAGTTTCGGCGACTCGGGGGCACCCTATGGCTACACCTTC
CDR3 protein: CASSFGDSGAPYGYTF
J gene: TRBJ1-2
D gene: .
V gene: TRBV6-1
CDR3 length: 16
clone size: many

CDR3 DNA: TGTGCCACCAGCCCTTGGAGTGGGGGGAACACTGAAGCTTTCTTT
CDR3 protein: CATSPWSGGNTEAFF
J gene: TRBJ1-1
D gene: .
V gene: TRBV15
CDR3 length: 15
clone size: .

CDR3 DNA: TGTGCCAGCCACACTAGCAGTAGCTCCTACAATGAGCAGTTCTTC
CDR3 protein: CASHTSSSSYNEQFF
J gene: TRBJ2-1
D gene: .
V gene: TRBV28
CDR3 length: 15
clone size: many

CDR3 DNA: TGTGCCAGTGACAGGGGCTACACTGAAGCTTTCTTT
CDR3 protein: CASDRGYTEAFF
J gene: TRBJ1-1
D gene: TRBD1
V gene: TRBV2
CDR3 length: 12
clone size: many

CDR3 DNA: TGTGCCATCAGTGAGTCCGGGACAGGGAATTCACCCCTCCACTTT
CDR3 protein: CAISESGTGNSPLHF
J gene: TRBJ1-6
D gene: TRBD1
V gene: TRBV10-3
CDR3 length: 15
clone size: .

CDR3 DNA: TGTGCCAGCAGCCACCGGACTAGCGGGGGAGCGGATGAGCAGTTCTTC
CDR3 protein: CASSHRTSGGADEQFF
J gene: TRBJ2-1
D gene: TRBD2
V gene: TRBV11-3
CDR3 length: 16
clone size: many

CDR3 DNA: TGTGCCAGCAGGGGGGACAGTGGCTATAATTCACCCCTCCACTTT
CDR3 protein: CASRGDSGYNSPLHF
J gene: TRBJ1-6
D gene: TRBD1
V gene: TRBV12-3/TRBV12-4
CDR3 length: 15
clone size: many

CDR3 DNA: TGTGCCAGCTCACCGCCGGGACTAGCCTACTACGAGCAGTACTTC
CDR3 protein: CASSPPGLAYYEQYF
J gene: TRBJ2-7
D gene: TRBD2
V gene: TRBV18
CDR3 length: 15
clone size: .

CDR3 DNA: TGTGCCAGCAGCCGGAGGAGCCCGGGGGTAGAGCAGTTCTTC
CDR3 protein: CASSRRSPGVEQFF
J gene: TRBJ2-1
D gene: .
V gene: TRBV12-3/TRBV12-4
CDR3 length: 14
clone size: .

CDR3 DNA: TGTGCCAGCAGTTACTCGGGAGTAGGGGCCGAAGTCTACGAGCAGTACTTC
CDR3 protein: CASSYSGVGAEVYEQYF
J gene: TRBJ2-7
D gene: .
V gene: TRBV6-5
CDR3 length: 17
clone size: few

CDR3 DNA: TGCAGTGCTAGTCCGTGGGGGGCAACCTACGAGCAGTACTTC
CDR3 protein: CSASPWGATYEQYF
J gene: TRBJ2-7
D gene: .
V gene: TRBV20-1
CDR3 length: 14
clone size: .

CDR3 DNA: TGCGCCAGCAGCTCTGAAAGGGACGGAAACATTCAGTACTTC
CDR3 protein: CASSSERDGNIQYF
J gene: TRBJ2-4
D gene: .
V gene: TRBV5-1
CDR3 length: 14
clone size: many

CDR3 DNA: TGTGCCAGCAGTGAGGTCACAGGGGGCTGGGAGACCCAGTACTTC
CDR3 protein: CASSEVTGGWETQYF
J gene: TRBJ2-5
D gene: TRBD1
V gene: TRBV6-1
CDR3 length: 15
clone size: few

CDR3 DNA: TGTGCCAGCAGCGATGCCCAGGGGGCGTCGATCTCACCCCTCCACTTT
CDR3 protein: CASSDAQGASISPLHF
J gene: TRBJ1-6
D gene: TRBD1
V gene: TRBV11-1
CDR3 length: 16
clone size: few

CDR3 DNA: TGTGCCAGCAGTTCACGGACTAGCGGGCAACAAGAGACCCAGTACTTC
CDR3 protein: CASSSRTSGQQETQYF
J gene: TRBJ2-5
D gene: TRBD2
V gene: TRBV25-1
CDR3 length: 16
clone size: .

CDR3 DNA: TGTGCCAGGGGCCGGCCCCAGCATTTT
CDR3 protein: CARGRPQHF
J gene: TRBJ1-5
D gene: .
V gene: TRBV27
CDR3 length: 9
clone size: few

CDR3 DNA: TGCAGCGTTCTCGGACTTGGGAATGAGCAGTTCTTC
CDR3 protein: CSVLGLGNEQFF
J gene: TRBJ2-1
D gene: .
V gene: TRBV29-1
CDR3 length: 12
clone size: .

CDR3 DNA: TGTGCCAGTAGTATAGATCCCGACACGGGTCAGCCCCAGCATTTT
CDR3 protein: CASSIDPDTGQPQHF
J gene: TRBJ1-5
D gene: .
V gene: TRBV19
CDR3 length: 15
clone size: few

CDR3 DNA: TGTGCCAGCAGTTACTCGATCGGCACGGGGGGAAGGGAGCTGTTTTTT
CDR3 protein: CASSYSIGTGGRELFF
J gene: TRBJ2-2
D gene: TRBD2
V gene: TRBV6-5
CDR3 length: 16
clone size: few

CDR3 DNA: TGTGCCAGCAGTTTACGTTTTGGTTCGGGGTATTCACCCCTCCACTTT
CDR3 protein: CASSLRFGSGYSPLHF
J gene: TRBJ1-6
D gene: .
V gene: TRBV28
CDR3 length: 16
clone size: .

CDR3 DNA: TGTGCCAGCAGCTTAGGACAGAGCGGAGGGGCCAACGTCCTGACTTTC
CDR3 protein: CASSLGQSGGANVLTF
J gene: TRBJ2-6
D gene: .
V gene: TRBV7-9
CDR3 length: 16
clone size: .

CDR3 DNA: TGTGCCAGCAGCGGACAGGGCGGCGGGGGGCAGTTCTTC
CDR3 protein: CASSGQGGGGQFF
J gene: TRBJ2-1
D gene: .
V gene: TRBV2
CDR3 length: 13
clone size: .